The 8 T cell receptor beta chains below were found in one sample sequenced in a study of beta chain features in type 1 diabetes. The sequenced template was cDNA made from the entire isolated RNA. This table comes from immunoSEQ multiplex PCR, and its TCRdb copy is limited to in-frame clones, with some not included. Of hundreds of thousands of clones in the sample, about a sixth were seen once. Sequencing used naive CD4+ T cells from blood. These receptors were collected from a man aged 18 to 35 in good health.

The V and J genes are TRBV6-5 and TRBJ2-1; no clear D. Looked up from germline, CDR1 is MNHEY and CDR2 is SVGAGI. V lost 2 bases and J lost 2, with 13 bases in between. This CDR3 spans 16 amino acids. The chain's CDR3 is CASSYTVQKAYNEQFF. In nucleotides, the CDR3 is TGTGCCAGCAGTTACACGGTCCAGAAAGCCTACAATGAGCAGTTCTTC.

The chain uses TRBV6-5 and TRBJ1-4; the match to TRBD1 covers 9 bases. In germline, CDR1 is MNHEY, CDR2 SVGAGI. This CDR3 is built from 16 residues. The junction had 6 bases not matched to a gene; V was cut back by 0 bases and J by 7 bases. CDR3 DNA: TGTGCCAGCAGTTACTCCTGGACAGGGGCAGGTGAAAAACTGTTTTTT. Translating it yields CASSYSWTGAGEKLFF.

The sample holds a few counts of this clone. The chain recombines TRBV7-3 with TRBJ2-3; D might be TRBD2 (5 bases). The CDR3 consists of 14 residues. Germline values: CDR1 SGHTA, CDR2 FQGTGA. V was cut by 6 bases and J by 4 bases, with 14 bases left in between. CDR3 in amino acids: CASSSGSIADTQYF. The CDR3 bases are TGTGCCAGCAGTAGTGGGAGTATAGCAGATACGCAGTATTTT.

The sample holds a few counts of this clone. This chain joins TRBV30 and TRBJ1-5; D may be TRBD1 (5 bases). Trimming shortened V by 3 bases and J by 4 bases, and 7 bases separated the two germline ends. CDR1 is GTSNPN, CDR2 SVGIG, per germline (reference sequence). The CDR3 length is 12 residues. In DNA form, the CDR3 reads TGTGCCTGGAGCAGGGCTAATCAGCCCCAGCATTTT. Translation: CAWSRANQPQHF.

This clone appeared a few times. This chain joins TRBV7-8 and TRBJ2-6, with D possibly matching TRBD2 (5 bases). The germline gives CDR1 SGHVS, CDR2 FQNEAQ. CDR3 size: 16 residues. V was shortened by 4 bases and J by 2 bases, with 12 bases between the two germline ends. This CDR3 reads CASSSRAPAGANVLTF. The CDR3 nucleotides are TGTGCCAGCAGCTCGAGGGCCCCTGCTGGGGCCAACGTCCTGACTTTC.

The chain joins TRBV9 to TRBJ2-3, with 8 bases identical to TRBD2. V lost 0 bases and J lost 1; bases outside the gene matches: 4. In germline, CDR1 is SGDLS, CDR2 YYNGEE. The CDR3 runs to 16 residues. CDR3: CASSVAQTSGTDTQYF. The DNA for the CDR3 is TGTGCCAGCAGCGTAGCTCAGACTAGCGGCACAGATACGCAGTATTTT.

This clone turned up a few times. CDR3 sequence (DNA): TGTGCCAGCAGCGCTGGAGAGGGCAAAACCTACGAGCAGTACTTC. It codes for CASSAGEGKTYEQYF. The chain joins TRBV9 to TRBJ2-5; a weak D match, TRBD2 (5 bases). The DNA end is a closer match to TRBJ2-7, so the J assignment may be wrong. Germline loops: CDR1 SGDLS, CDR2 YYNGEE. This CDR3 comprises 15 residues.

The chain uses TRBV7-2 and TRBJ1-3; 7 bases are a match to TRBD1. Germline values: CDR1 SGHTA, CDR2 FQGNSA. V was clipped by 5 bases and J by 0 bases; unmatched bases: 4. The CDR3 has 15 residues. In DNA, the CDR3 is TGTGCCAGCAGCGCGGACAGGCACTCTGGAAACACCATATATTTT. Protein sequence: CASSADRHSGNTIYF.